This is a list of T cell receptor beta chains from one sample in a study of blood T cell repertoires in COVID-19. Sequencing used immunoSEQ multiplex PCR; TCRdb keeps in-frame clones, though not all of them. The table records a few hundred thousand clones, roughly nine tenths of them present only once. The sample comprised PBMCs or T cells enriched from blood (not recorded which). The receptors derive from a woman aged 40 to 55 who had been exposed to COVID-19. Each CDR3 is given with its conserved first and last residue.

TRBV27 CASSLKSGGNYGYTF
TRBV6-5 CASRGPEVGYTF
TRBV7-9 CASSLASEAFF
TRBV29-1 CSAKPRTRGAGAFF
TRBV5-1 CASSDGTAFNEQFF
TRBV5-1 CASSGTRGLAEAFF
TRBV19 CASSITRGDTQYF
TRBV6-5 CASSTGFGNQPQHF
TRBV7-9 CASSLGLGAGYEQYF
TRBV30 CAWSVTGGPGYTF
TRBV21-1 CASIPNQGQDRVNTEAFF
TRBV15 CATSKGLAGSDTQYF
TRBV2 CASRAGRGETQYF
TRBV9 CASSVAGGTGAPGYTF
TRBV20-1 CSAGEGYEQYF
TRBV19 CASSIEGTGKQPQHF
TRBV30 CAWSAAGGQSYGYTF
TRBV7-9 CASSGSSYNSPLHF
TRBV11-2 CASSYGSFWDRNSPLHF
TRBV24-1 CATSDSRGLKEQFF
TRBV2 CASSTLGGDSNQPQHF
TRBV11-3 CASSLEQRELFF
TRBV14 CASSQVRAAGRDEQFF
TRBV29-1 CSVDSQGLYGYTF
TRBV19 CASSILGQGAAGELFF
TRBV13 CASSSLRQVQPGNTIYF
TRBV4-1 CASSQVRDRGRGGELFF
TRBV5-4 CASSLAGVNYGYTF
TRBV12-3/TRBV12-4 CASSSGSSIYF
TRBV7-8 CASSSRQVREQYF
TRBV15 CATSRGTGGYGYTF
TRBV19 CATGTGDSNQPQHF
TRBV19 CASMGQGRNQPQHF